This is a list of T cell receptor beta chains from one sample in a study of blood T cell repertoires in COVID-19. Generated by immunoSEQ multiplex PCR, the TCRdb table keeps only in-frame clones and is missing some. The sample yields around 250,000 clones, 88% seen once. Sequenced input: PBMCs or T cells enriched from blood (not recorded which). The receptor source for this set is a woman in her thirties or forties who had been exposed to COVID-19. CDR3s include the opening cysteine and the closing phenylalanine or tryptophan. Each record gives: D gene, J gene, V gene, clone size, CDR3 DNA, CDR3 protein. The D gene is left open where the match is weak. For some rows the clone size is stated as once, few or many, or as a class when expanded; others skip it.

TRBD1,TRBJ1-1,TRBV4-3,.,TGCGCCAGCAGCCAAGGGGACAGAACAACGAACACTGAAGCTTTCTTT,CASSQGDRTTNTEAFF
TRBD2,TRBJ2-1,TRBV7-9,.,TGTGCCAGCAGCAACCCACTAGCGGGAGGGCCATGGGAGCAGTTCTTC,CASSNPLAGGPWEQFF
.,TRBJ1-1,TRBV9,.,TGTGCCAGCAGCGTCCGCCAGGACACTGAAGCTTTCTTT,CASSVRQDTEAFF
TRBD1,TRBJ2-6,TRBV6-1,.,TGTGCCAGCAGTGAATTGGGACAGGGGGCCAACGTCCTGACTTTC,CASSELGQGANVLTF
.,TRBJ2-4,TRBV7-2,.,TGTGCCAGCAGCAGAGCCTGGATTCAGTACTTC,CASSRAWIQYF
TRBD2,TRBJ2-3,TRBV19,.,TGTGCCAGTGTCGATAGCGGGGCTAGCACAGATACGCAGTATTTT,CASVDSGASTDTQYF
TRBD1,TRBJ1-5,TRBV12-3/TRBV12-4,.,TGTGCCAAGGCGACAGGGGCTCAGCCCCAGCATTTT,CAKATGAQPQHF
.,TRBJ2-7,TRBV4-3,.,TGCGCCAGCAGCCAAGAAGAGCAGGGGTCGGGCGAGCAGTACTTC,CASSQEEQGSGEQYF
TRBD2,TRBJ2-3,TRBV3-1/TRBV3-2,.,TGTGCAACCACTAGCGGGGGATCAGATACGCAGTATTTT,CATTSGGSDTQYF
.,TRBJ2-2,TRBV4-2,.,TGTGCCAGCAGCCAAGTGTGGGGCTCCAACACCGGGGAGCTGTTTTTT,CASSQVWGSNTGELFF
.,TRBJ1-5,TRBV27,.,TGTGCCAGCAGTTTTACCAGGGCTGGCAATCAGCCCCAGCATTTT,CASSFTRAGNQPQHF
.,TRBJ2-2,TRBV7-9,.,TGTGCCAGCAGTTCTACCCCGGTGACCGGGGAGCTGTTTTTT,CASSSTPVTGELFF
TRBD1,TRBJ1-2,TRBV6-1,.,TGTGCCAGCAGTCCGGACAGGGTATGGGGCTACACCTTC,CASSPDRVWGYTF
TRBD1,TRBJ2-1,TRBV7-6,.,TGTGCCAGCAGCTTAGCAGTTCGACAGGGGAATGAGCAGTTCTTC,CASSLAVRQGNEQFF
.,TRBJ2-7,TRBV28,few,TGTGCCAGCAGTTCGCGGGTCGAGCAGTACTTC,CASSSRVEQYF
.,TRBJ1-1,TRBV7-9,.,TGTGCCAGCAGCTTCGGACAGCTTGAAGCTTTCTTT,CASSFGQLEAFF
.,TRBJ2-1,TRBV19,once,TGTGCCAGTAAGGACTTCTACTCCTACAATGAGCAGTTCTTC,CASKDFYSYNEQFF
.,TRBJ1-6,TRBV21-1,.,TGTGCCAGCAGCAAGGTTCATGGGGGGAAAGGCTATAATTCACCCCTCCACTTT,CASSKVHGGKGYNSPLHF
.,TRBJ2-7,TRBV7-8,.,TGTGCCAGCAGCGCCCGGGGGACACAGGGGTGGACCTACGAGCAGTACTTC,CASSARGTQGWTYEQYF
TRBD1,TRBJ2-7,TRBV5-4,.,TGTGCCAGCAGCTTGGGCCGACAGGGATACGAGCAGTACTTC,CASSLGRQGYEQYF
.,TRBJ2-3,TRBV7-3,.,TGTGCCAGCAGCAGGGGACTTAGAGATACGCAGTATTTT,CASSRGLRDTQYF
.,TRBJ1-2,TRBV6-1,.,TGTGCCAGCAGTGAGGGCATTGGGTACGGCTACACCTTC,CASSEGIGYGYTF
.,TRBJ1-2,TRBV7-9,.,TGTGCCAGCAGCTTAGGGGCGGGCGGTACTAACTATGGCTACACCTTC,CASSLGAGGTNYGYTF
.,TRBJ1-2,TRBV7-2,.,TGTGCCAGCAGCTCCGGATCTGACACAGCTAACTATGGCTACACCTTC,CASSSGSDTANYGYTF
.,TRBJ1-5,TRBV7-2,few,TGTGCCAGCAGCTTACAGGCGAGCAATCAGCCCCAGCATTTT,CASSLQASNQPQHF
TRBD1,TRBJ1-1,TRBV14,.,TGTGCCAGCAGCCAAGAGAGATCCGGCAGGGGGACTGAAGCTTTCTTT,CASSQERSGRGTEAFF
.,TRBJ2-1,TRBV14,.,TGTGCCAGCAGCCAAATGACAGCCTTCGGTGAGCAGTTCTTC,CASSQMTAFGEQFF
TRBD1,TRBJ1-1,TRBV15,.,TGTGCCACCAGCAGAGAAACGACAGGGTCGCGCGGTGAAGCTTTCTTT,CATSRETTGSRGEAFF
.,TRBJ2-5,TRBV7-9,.,TGTGCCAGCAGCTTTGGGCGGGGTGAAGAGACCCAGTACTTC,CASSFGRGEETQYF
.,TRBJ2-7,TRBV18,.,TGTGCCAGCTCACCACTCGAGTCATCTCCCGCCGAGCAGTACTTC,CASSPLESSPAEQYF
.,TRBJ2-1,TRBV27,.,TGTGCCAGCAGTTTACGGGAGTCGGGCCATGAGCAGTTCTTC,CASSLRESGHEQFF
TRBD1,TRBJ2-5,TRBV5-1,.,TGCGCCAGCAGGCCGGGACAGGCTCACGGGGAGACCCAGTACTTC,CASRPGQAHGETQYF
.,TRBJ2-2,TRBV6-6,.,TGTGCCAGCAGTCGTCAGGTGCCCGGGGAGCTGTTTTTT,CASSRQVPGELFF
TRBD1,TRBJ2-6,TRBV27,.,TGTGCCAGCAGTTTGTGGGGACAGGGTCGGGGAGCCTCTGGGGCCAACGTCCTGACTTTC,CASSLWGQGRGASGANVLTF
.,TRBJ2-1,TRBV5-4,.,TGTGCCAGCAGCCAAGGGGGATACAATGAGCAGTTCTTC,CASSQGGYNEQFF
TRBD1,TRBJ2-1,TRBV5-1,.,TGCGCCAGCAGCCAAGAGGGGGCGGTCGATGAGCAGTTCTTC,CASSQEGAVDEQFF
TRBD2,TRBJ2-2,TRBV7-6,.,TGTGCCAGCAGCTTAGTCGGGGGGTCCCTCACCGGGGAGCTGTTTTTT,CASSLVGGSLTGELFF
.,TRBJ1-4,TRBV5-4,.,TGTGCCAGCAGCTTTCTCTACCAGGGGACAACTAATGAAAAACTGTTTTTT,CASSFLYQGTTNEKLFF
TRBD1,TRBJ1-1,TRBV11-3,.,TGTGCCAGCAGCGACGGGACAGGGGAGGAAGCTTTCTTT,CASSDGTGEEAFF
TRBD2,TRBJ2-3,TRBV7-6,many,TGTGCCAGCAGCCCTATCGGTAGCGGGGGTGTAGATACGCAGTATTTT,CASSPIGSGGVDTQYF
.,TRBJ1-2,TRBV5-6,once,TGTGCCAGCAGCTTGTTCCCCGGGGGACGCAACTATGGCTACACCTTC,CASSLFPGGRNYGYTF
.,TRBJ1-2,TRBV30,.,TGTGCCTGGAATAGGGGCGAACGTGGCTACACCTTC,CAWNRGERGYTF
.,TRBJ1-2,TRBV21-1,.,TGTGCCAGCAGCAAAGTTCGGCCCCCAGGGAACTATGGCTACACCTTC,CASSKVRPPGNYGYTF
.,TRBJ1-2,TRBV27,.,TGTGCCAGCAAGAGCCTTCAGGACAGCCCATTAAAGCATGGCTACACCTTC,CASKSLQDSPLKHGYTF
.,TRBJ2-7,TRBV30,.,TGTGCCTGGAGCGACGGGGTACGCTACGAGCAGTACTTC,CAWSDGVRYEQYF
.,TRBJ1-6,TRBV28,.,TGTGCCAGCAGAGGGACAACCTCCTATAATTCACCCCTCCACTTT,CASRGTTSYNSPLHF
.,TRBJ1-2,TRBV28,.,TGTGCCAGCAGTTTTCAGGGGAGTAACTATGGCTACACCTTC,CASSFQGSNYGYTF
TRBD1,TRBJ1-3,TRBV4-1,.,TGCGCCAGCAGCTTGACAGGGGGTTCAAACTCTGGAAACACCATATATTTT,CASSLTGGSNSGNTIYF
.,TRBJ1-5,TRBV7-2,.,TGTGCCAGCAGCTTACAAATGGGAACAGGGCCCCAGCATTTT,CASSLQMGTGPQHF
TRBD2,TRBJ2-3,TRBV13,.,TGTGCCAGCAGCTGGGAACTAAGCGGGGGGGCAGATACGCAGTATTTT,CASSWELSGGADTQYF
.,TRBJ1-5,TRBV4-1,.,TGCGCCAGCCGCCTCTCCGGTGTGAGCAATCAGCCCCAGCATTTT,CASRLSGVSNQPQHF
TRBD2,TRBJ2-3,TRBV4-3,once,TGCGCCAGCAGCCAAGAACCCCCTAGCGGATCTAGCACAGATACGCAGTATTTT,CASSQEPPSGSSTDTQYF
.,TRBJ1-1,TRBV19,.,TGTGCCAGTAGTACCCCCGGGACAGAAGCTTTCTTT,CASSTPGTEAFF
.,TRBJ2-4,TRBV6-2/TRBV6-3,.,TGTGCCAGCAGTTACGCAGGGCCCTTGAGTAGAAACATTCAGTACTTC,CASSYAGPLSRNIQYF
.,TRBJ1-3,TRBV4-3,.,TGCGCCAGCAGCCAAGTAACAGGGACTGGAAACACCATATATTTT,CASSQVTGTGNTIYF
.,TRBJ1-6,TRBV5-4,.,TGTGCCAGCAGCTTGGCCGGGGGTAATTCACCCCTCCACTTT,CASSLAGGNSPLHF
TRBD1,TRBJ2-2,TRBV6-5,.,TGTGCCAGCAGTCCCCGGGACAGGGGATCCGGGGAGCTGTTTTTT,CASSPRDRGSGELFF